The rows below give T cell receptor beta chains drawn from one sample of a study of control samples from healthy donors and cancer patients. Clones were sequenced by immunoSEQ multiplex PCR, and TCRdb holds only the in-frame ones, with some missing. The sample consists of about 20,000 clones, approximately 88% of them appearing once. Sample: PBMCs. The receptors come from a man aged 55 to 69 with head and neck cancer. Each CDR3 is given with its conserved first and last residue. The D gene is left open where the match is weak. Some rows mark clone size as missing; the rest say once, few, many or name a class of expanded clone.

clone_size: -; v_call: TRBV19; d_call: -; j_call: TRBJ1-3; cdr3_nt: TGTGCCAGTTGGCAGGGCGGTGGAAACACCATATATTTT; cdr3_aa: CASWQGGGNTIYF
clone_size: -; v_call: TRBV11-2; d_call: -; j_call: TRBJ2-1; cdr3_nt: TGTGCCAGCAGTTCGCGGCCAGGGACTGAGCAGTTCTTC; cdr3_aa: CASSSRPGTEQFF
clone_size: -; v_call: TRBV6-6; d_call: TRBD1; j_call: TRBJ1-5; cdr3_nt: TGTGCCAGCAGCCGAACAGGGGGCGCGGGTAGCAATCAGCCCCAGCATTTT; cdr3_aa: CASSRTGGAGSNQPQHF
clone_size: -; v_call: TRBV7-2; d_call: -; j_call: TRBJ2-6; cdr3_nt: TGTGCCAGCAGCCTACCCCGGGGGGCCAACGTCCTGACTTTC; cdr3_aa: CASSLPRGANVLTF
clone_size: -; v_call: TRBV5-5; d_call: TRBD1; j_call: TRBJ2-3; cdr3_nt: TGTGCCAGCAGCCGACAGGGGCACACAGATACGCAGTATTTT; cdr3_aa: CASSRQGHTDTQYF
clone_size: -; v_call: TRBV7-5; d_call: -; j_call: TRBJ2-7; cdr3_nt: TGTGCCAGAAGCTTAGGGACAGCCTACGAGCAGTACTTC; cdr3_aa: CARSLGTAYEQYF
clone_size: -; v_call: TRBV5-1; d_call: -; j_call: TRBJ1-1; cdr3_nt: TGCGCCAGCAGCTTGGAAGGGACTAGGGCTGAAGCTTTCTTT; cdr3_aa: CASSLEGTRAEAFF
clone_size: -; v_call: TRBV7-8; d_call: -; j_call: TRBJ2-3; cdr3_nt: TGTGCCAGCAGCTTAAGAGAGATTCAGCACACAGATACGCAGTATTTT; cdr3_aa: CASSLREIQHTDTQYF
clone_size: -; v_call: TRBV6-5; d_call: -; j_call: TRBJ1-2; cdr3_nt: TGTGCCAGCAGTTACTTCGGACCCACCTATGGCTACACCTTC; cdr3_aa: CASSYFGPTYGYTF
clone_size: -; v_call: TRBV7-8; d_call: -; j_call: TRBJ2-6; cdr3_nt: TGTGCCAGCAGCTTCACAGACTCTGGGGCCAACGTCCTGACTTTC; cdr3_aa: CASSFTDSGANVLTF
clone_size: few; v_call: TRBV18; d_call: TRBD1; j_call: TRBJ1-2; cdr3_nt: TGTGCCAGCTCACGACAGGGGGACTATGGCTACACCTTC; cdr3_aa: CASSRQGDYGYTF
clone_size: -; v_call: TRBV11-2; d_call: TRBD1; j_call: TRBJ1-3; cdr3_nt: TGTGCCAGCAGCGCGGCGGGGACAGCGATGCTAGGCTCTGGAAACACCATATATTTT; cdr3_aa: CASSAAGTAMLGSGNTIYF
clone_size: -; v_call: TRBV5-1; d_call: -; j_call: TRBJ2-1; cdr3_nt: TGCGCCAGCAGCCCTAAAGTGGGTAGCGGCAATGAGCAGTTCTTC; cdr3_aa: CASSPKVGSGNEQFF
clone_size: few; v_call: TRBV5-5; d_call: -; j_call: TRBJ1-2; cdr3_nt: TGTGCCAGCCGAAGGACAGCTAACTATGGCTACACCTTC; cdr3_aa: CASRRTANYGYTF
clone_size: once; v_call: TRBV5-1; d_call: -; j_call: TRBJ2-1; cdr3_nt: TGCGCCAGCAGCTTGGTTGCCCGTGGGGCCAATGAGCAGTTCTTC; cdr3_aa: CASSLVARGANEQFF
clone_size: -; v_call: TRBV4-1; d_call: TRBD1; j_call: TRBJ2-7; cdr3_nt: TGCGCCAGCAGCCAAGGCCCCCGGACAGGGGTCCGAGAGCAGTACTTC; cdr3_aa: CASSQGPRTGVREQYF
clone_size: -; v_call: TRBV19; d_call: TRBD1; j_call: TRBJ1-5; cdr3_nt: TGTGCCAGTAACGCAGACAGGGCCGGGTATCAGCCCCAGCATTTT; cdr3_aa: CASNADRAGYQPQHF
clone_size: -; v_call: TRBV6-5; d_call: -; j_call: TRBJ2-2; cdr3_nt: TGTGCCAGTAAGACAGCGAACACCGGGGAGCTGTTTTTT; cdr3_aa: CASKTANTGELFF
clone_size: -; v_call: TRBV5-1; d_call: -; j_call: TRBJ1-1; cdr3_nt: TGCGCCAGCATGGGGATGAACACTGAAGCTTTCTTT; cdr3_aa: CASMGMNTEAFF
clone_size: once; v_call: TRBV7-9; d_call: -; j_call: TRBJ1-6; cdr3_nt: TGTGCCAGCAGCTGGGGCGGGAATTCACCCCTCCACTTT; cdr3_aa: CASSWGGNSPLHF
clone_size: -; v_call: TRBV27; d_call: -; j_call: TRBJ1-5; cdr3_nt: TGTGCCAGCAGCCAGGATAGCAATCAGCCCCAGCATTTT; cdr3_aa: CASSQDSNQPQHF
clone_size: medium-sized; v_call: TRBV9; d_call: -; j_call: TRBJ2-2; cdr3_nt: TGTGCCAGCACCCTAGAGGAGTGGACCGGGGAGCTGTTTTTT; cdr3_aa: CASTLEEWTGELFF
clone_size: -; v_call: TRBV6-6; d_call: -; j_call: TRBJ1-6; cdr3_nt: TGTGCCAGCAGACCGACAGACTCCTATAATTCACCCCTCCACTTT; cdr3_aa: CASRPTDSYNSPLHF
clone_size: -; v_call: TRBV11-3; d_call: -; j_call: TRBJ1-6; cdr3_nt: TGTGCCAGCAGCTTAGGCTCCCGATCACCCCTCCACTTT; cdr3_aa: CASSLGSRSPLHF
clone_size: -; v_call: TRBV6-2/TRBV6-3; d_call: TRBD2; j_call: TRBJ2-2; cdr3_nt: TGTGCCAGCAGTGACCGGGACTACTCGAACACCGGGGAGCTGTTTTTT; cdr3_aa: CASSDRDYSNTGELFF
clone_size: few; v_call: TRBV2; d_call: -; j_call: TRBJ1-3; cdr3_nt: TGTGCCAGCAGTTCCCTCGGGTTGGGAAACACCATATATTTT; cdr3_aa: CASSSLGLGNTIYF
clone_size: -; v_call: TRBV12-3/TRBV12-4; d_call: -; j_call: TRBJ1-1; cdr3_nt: TGTGCCAGCAGTTCCATGGGGGGCACTGAAGCTTTCTTT; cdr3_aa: CASSSMGGTEAFF
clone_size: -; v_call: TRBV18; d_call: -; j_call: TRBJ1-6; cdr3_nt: TGTGCCAGCTCACCAAGGCTCCCTGGGAATAATTCACCCCTCCACTTT; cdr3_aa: CASSPRLPGNNSPLHF
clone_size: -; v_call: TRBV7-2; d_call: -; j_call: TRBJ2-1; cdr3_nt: TGTGCCAGCAGCTTCTCCAGGGGAGGGCCTTACAATGAGCAGTTCTTC; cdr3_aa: CASSFSRGGPYNEQFF
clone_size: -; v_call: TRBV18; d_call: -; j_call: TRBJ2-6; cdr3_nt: TGTGCCAGCTCACCACGTAACAGGCCAGGGGGGGCCAACGTCCTGACTTTC; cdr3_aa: CASSPRNRPGGANVLTF
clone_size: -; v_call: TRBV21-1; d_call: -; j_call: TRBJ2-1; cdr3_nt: TGTGCCAGCAGTCGGCGGGTCTTTAGCAATGAGCAGTTCTTC; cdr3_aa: CASSRRVFSNEQFF
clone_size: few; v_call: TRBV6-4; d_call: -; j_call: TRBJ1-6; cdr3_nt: TGTGCCAGCAATGTGCCCCATAATTCACCCCTCCACTTT; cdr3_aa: CASNVPHNSPLHF
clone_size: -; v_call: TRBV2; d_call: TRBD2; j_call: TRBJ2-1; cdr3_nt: TGTGCCAGCAGTGATGGCGGGGGAGGTGGCGATGAGCAGTTCTTC; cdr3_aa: CASSDGGGGGDEQFF
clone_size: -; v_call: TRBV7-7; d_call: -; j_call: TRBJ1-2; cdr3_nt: TGTGCCAGCAGCTTAAGACGATCCTATGGCTACACCTTC; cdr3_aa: CASSLRRSYGYTF
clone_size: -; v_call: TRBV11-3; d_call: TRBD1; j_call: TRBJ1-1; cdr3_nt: TGTGCCAGCAGCTCCGGACAGGGTAATGAAGCTTTCTTT; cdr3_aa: CASSSGQGNEAFF
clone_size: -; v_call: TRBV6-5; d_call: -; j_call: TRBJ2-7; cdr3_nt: TGTGCCAGCAGCCGATCCACAACAGGGATCCACGAGCAGTACTTC; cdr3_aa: CASSRSTTGIHEQYF
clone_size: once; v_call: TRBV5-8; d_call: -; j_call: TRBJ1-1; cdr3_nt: TGTGCCAGCAGCGGCGCCGGGACATTGAACACTGAAGCTTTCTTT; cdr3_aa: CASSGAGTLNTEAFF
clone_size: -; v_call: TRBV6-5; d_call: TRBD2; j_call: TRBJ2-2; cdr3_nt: TGTGCCAGCACTCAGCGGGGGAACACCGGGGAGCTGTTTTTT; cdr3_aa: CASTQRGNTGELFF
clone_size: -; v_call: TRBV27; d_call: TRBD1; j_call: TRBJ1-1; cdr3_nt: TGTGCCAGCAACCCCGGGACAGGGGGTCGGTGGGCTTTCTTT; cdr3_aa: CASNPGTGGRWAFF
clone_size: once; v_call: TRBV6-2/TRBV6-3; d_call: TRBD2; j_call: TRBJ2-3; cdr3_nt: TGTGCCAGCAGTTATTTCGGGGGGGGCACAGATACGCAGTATTTT; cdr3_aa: CASSYFGGGTDTQYF
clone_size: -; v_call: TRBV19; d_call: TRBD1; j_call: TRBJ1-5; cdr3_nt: TGTGCCAGTAGTTTACAGGGGGACAATCAGCCCCAGCATTTT; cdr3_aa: CASSLQGDNQPQHF
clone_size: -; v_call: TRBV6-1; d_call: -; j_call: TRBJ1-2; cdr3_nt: TGTGCCAGCACACCCCCAGGGGTTGATGGCTACACCTTC; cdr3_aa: CASTPPGVDGYTF
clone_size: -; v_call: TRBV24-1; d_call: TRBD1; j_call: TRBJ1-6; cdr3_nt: TGTGCCACCTGGGACAGACCTTATAATTCACCCCTCCACTTT; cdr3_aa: CATWDRPYNSPLHF
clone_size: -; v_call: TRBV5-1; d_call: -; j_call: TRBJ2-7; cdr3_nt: TGCGCCAGCAGCTTTGCCTCCTCTGGCTACGAGCAGTACTTC; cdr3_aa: CASSFASSGYEQYF
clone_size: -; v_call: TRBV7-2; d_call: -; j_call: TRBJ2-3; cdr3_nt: TGTGCCAGCAGTTTTGACAGGCCAGATACGCAGTATTTT; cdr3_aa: CASSFDRPDTQYF
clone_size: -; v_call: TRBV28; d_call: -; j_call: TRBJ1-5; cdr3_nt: TGTGCCAGCAGTCCCCCACCTCCTTCGCCCCAGCATTTT; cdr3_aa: CASSPPPPSPQHF
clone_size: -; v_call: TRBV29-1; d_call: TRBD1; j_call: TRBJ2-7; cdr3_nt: TGCAGCGTTGTAGGGGACAGGGGATTCGAGCAGTACTTC; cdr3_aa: CSVVGDRGFEQYF
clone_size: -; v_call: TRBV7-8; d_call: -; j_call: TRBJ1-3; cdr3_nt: TGTGCCAGCAGCCCTACAGGGACTGGAAACACCATATATTTT; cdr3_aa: CASSPTGTGNTIYF
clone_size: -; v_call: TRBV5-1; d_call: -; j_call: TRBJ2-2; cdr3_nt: TGCGCCAGCAGCTGGTTGGCAGGGAGCACCGGGGAGCTGTTTTTT; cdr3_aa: CASSWLAGSTGELFF
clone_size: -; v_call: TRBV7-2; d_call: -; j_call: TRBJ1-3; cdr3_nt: TGTGCCAGCAGCTTAAAGGGTGAAGACGGCGTCGAGTCTGGAAACACCATATATTTT; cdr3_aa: CASSLKGEDGVESGNTIYF
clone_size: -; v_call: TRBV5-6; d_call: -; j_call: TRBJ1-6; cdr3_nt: TGTGCCAGCACCTTGGGTTGGGGCGCGGGGACCCAATTTACACCCCTCCACTTT; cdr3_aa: CASTLGWGAGTQFTPLHF
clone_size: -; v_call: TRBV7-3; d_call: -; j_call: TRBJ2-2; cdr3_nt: TGTGCCAGCAGCTTAATAGCTGGCACCGGGGAGCTGTTTTTT; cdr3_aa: CASSLIAGTGELFF
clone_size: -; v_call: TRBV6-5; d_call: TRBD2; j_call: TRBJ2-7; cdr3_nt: TGTGCCAGCAGAACACCGGGGGGATCATACGAGCAGTACTTC; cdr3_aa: CASRTPGGSYEQYF